This TCR beta chain was retrieved from a study of OX40 agonist ivuxolimab in advanced cancers. Study results and limitations: Normalized expansion of T-cell clones was also low for some nonresponders.

Looked up from germline, CDR1 is SGHAT and CDR2 is FQNNGV. Trimming removed 1 base at V and 2 bases at J, with 11 bases between. CDR3 length equals 15 residues. On this clone itself: Its specificity is unknown.

The assay was immunoSEQ multiplex PCR, and TCRdb's table has in-frame clones only and misses some. Of about 62,000 clones listed, about 85% are singletons. V usage is TRBV11-2 and J usage is TRBJ2-5; D is possibly TRBD2 (5 bases). The TCR originated in an adult with an advanced solid tumor such as melanoma, head and neck, liver or kidney cancer. This material consisted of CD4+ or CD8+ T cells sorted from blood, taken in a trial of the OX40 agonist ivuxolimab. In DNA, the CDR3 is TGTGCCAGCAGCTTAGGAGGGTGGAGGCAAGAGACCCAGTACTTC. Translated, it gives CASSLGGWRQETQYF.